These 29 T cell receptor beta chains were sequenced from one sample in a study of cytomegalovirus exposure and HLA in healthy donors. PCR used 60 Vbeta primers and 13 Jbeta primers. This table comes from immunoSEQ multiplex PCR, and its TCRdb copy is limited to in-frame clones, with some not included. This table holds about 95,000 clones, around four fifths found once. Sequencing input: PBMCs. These receptors all stem from a middle-aged woman in good health and CMV-seropositive.

The chain uses TRBV6-6 and TRBJ2-7; the match to TRBD1 covers 9 bases. V lost 0 bases to trimming and J lost 2 bases; unmatched junction nucleotides: 2. The CDR3 is 15 amino acids. Germline CDR1 reads MNHNY; CDR2 reads SVGAGI (reference sequence). DNA of the CDR3: TGTGCCAGCAGTTACTCGGGGACAGGGCCCTACGAGCAGTACTTC. This codes for CASSYSGTGPYEQYF.

This chain connects TRBV11-2 to TRBJ2-1, with 9 bases aligning to TRBD2. Germline CDR1 is SGHAT and CDR2 is FQNNGV. The CDR3 is 14 amino acids. With 4 bases clipped from V and 10 bases from J, the junction kept 8 bases outside the gene matches. In DNA form, the CDR3 reads TGTGCCAGCAGCTCTATTAGCGGGGGATGGGAGCAGTTCTTC. Its protein product is CASSSISGGWEQFF.

The chain couples TRBV10-1 to TRBJ1-1; weak D call: TRBD1 (5 bases). The CDR3 is 14 residues long. The ends were cut back, 4 bases at V and 5 bases at J, with 14 bases in the middle. Germline-derived CDR1 and CDR2 are WNHNN and SYGVQD (reference sequence). The CDR3 spells CASSGGSGETEAFF. The CDR3 DNA follows: TGCGCCAGCAGTGGGGGATCGGGGGAAACTGAAGCTTTCTTT.

The chain recombines TRBV4-1 with TRBJ2-7; 11 nucleotides line up with TRBD2. This CDR3 region has 15 residues. The V gene end was trimmed by 1 base and the J gene end by 5 bases; junction bases not matched to a gene: 4. Germline V gene data show CDR1 as MGHRA and CDR2 as YSYEKL. The DNA of the CDR3 is TGCGCCAGCAGCCAAGTAGCGGGAGGGCCCGACGAGCAGTACTTC. This encodes CASSQVAGGPDEQYF.

This clone was picked up a small number of times. The rearrangement joins TRBV27 to TRBJ2-1; 8 bases line up with TRBD2. The CDR3 is made up of 13 amino acids. J gave up 7 bases and V 8 bases, and 7 bases lay outside the gene matches. CDR1 is MNHEY and CDR2 is SMNVEV in the germline V gene (reference sequence). This CDR3 reads CASGTRFLNEQFF. CDR3 nucleotides: TGTGCCAGCGGGACTAGGTTTTTGAATGAGCAGTTCTTC.

The chain couples TRBV5-1 to TRBJ2-7, with D perhaps matching TRBD1 (6 bases). The CDR3 totals 14 residues. Trimming cost V 5 bases and J 5 bases, with 17 bases left between them. CDR1 is SGHRS, CDR2 YFSETQ, per germline. The chain's CDR3 is CASSRGQGRDEQYF. The CDR3 region has the DNA TGCGCCAGCAGTAGAGGGCAGGGGCGGGACGAGCAGTACTTC.

This clone appeared a few times. The V call is TRBV7-9, the J call TRBJ2-1; D remains ambiguous. CDR1 is SEHNR and CDR2 is FQNEAQ in the germline V gene (reference sequence). CDR3 length: 14 amino acids. The V end was cut by 7 bases, the J end by 2 bases, with 12 bases between. The CDR3 bases are TGTGCCAGCAACTACGCAACCCCCTACAATGAGCAGTTCTTC. Translated, it gives CASNYATPYNEQFF.

This clone was found a few times. The chain carries TRBV5-1 and TRBJ2-3, with D unresolved. V gave up 2 bases and J gave up 0 bases, with 13 bases separating them. The CDR3 has 16 residues. Per the germline V gene, CDR1 is SGHRS and CDR2 is YFSETQ. CDR3 DNA sequence: TGCGCCAGCAGCTTCGTAGCTTCAGAAAGCACAGATACGCAGTATTTT. Amino acid sequence: CASSFVASESTDTQYF.

CDR3 region: CASSLRVGEAQYF. CDR3 DNA: TGTGCCAGCAGTTTGCGGGTGGGGGAGGCCCAGTACTTC. The chain links TRBV27 to TRBJ2-5; a weak D match, TRBD2 (6 bases). The CDR3 totals 13 residues. V was clipped by 3 bases and J by 9 bases, with 14 bases between them. Germline V gene sequence: CDR1 MNHEY, CDR2 SMNVEV (reference sequence).

This clone was seen a single time. The chain employs TRBV28 and TRBJ2-7; 7 bases fit TRBD2. V was clipped by 2 bases and J by 7 bases; unmatched bases: 5. CDR1 is MDHEN and CDR2 is SYDVKM in the germline V gene. The CDR3 is 13 residues long. CDR3 in amino acids: CASSLVGGWEQYF. As DNA, the CDR3 is TGTGCCAGCAGTTTAGTCGGGGGGTGGGAGCAGTACTTC.

The rearrangement links TRBV29-1 to TRBJ2-7; 8 bases line up with TRBD1. Germline CDR1 reads SQVTM; CDR2 reads ANQGSEA. The CDR3 length is 17 residues. The V and J ends lost 8 bases and 5 bases, in that order; junction bases with no gene match: 23. Here the CDR3 DNA reads TGCAGCATTACAGGGGGATTACCCCCCCTACCTACGGACGAGCAGTACTTC. Its protein is CSITGGLPPLPTDEQYF.

The chain links TRBV7-2 to TRBJ1-2, with D possibly being TRBD1 (6 bases). CDR1 and CDR2 (germline): SGHTA, FQGNSA. V lost 2 bases and J lost 6, with 13 bases in between. The CDR3 runs to 14 residues. The CDR3, as DNA: TGTGCCAGCAGCTTACCGGCAGGGGTAAATGGCTACACCTTC. This gives the protein CASSLPAGVNGYTF.

This rearrangement joins TRBV5-4 to TRBJ2-5, with 7 bases identical to TRBD2. This CDR3 is 16 amino acids long. Germline V gene data show CDR1 as SGHNT and CDR2 as YYREEE (reference sequence). Trimming at V came to 0 bases and at J to 8 bases, leaving 13 bases not matched to a gene. This CDR3 reads CASSLDSSGHPGTQYF. The CDR3 DNA reads as TGTGCCAGCAGCTTGGACTCTAGCGGACATCCAGGAACCCAGTACTTC.

V is TRBV5-4 and J is TRBJ2-7, with D possibly being TRBD2 (6 bases). Looked up from germline, CDR1 is SGHNT and CDR2 is YYREEE (reference sequence). V was clipped by 0 bases and J by 5 bases, with 9 bases between them. This CDR3 is built from 13 residues. CDR3 sequence: CASSLAPGDEQYF. Written as DNA, the CDR3 is TGTGCCAGCAGCTTGGCCCCGGGGGACGAGCAGTACTTC. The whole variable domain, filled in from reference TRBV5-4 and TRBJ2-7, reads ETGVTQSPTHLIKTRGQQVTLRCSSQSGHNTVSWYQQALGQGPQFIFQYYREEENGRGNFPPRFSGLQFPNYSSELNVNALELDDSALYLCASSLAPGDEQYFGPGTRLTVT.

This clone was counted a few times. V is TRBV6-1 and J is TRBJ2-1, with D tentatively TRBD2 (6 bases). CDR1 is MNHNS, CDR2 SASEGT, per germline. Trimming removed 7 bases at V and 2 bases at J, with 15 bases between. The CDR3 runs to 15 residues. Here the CDR3 DNA reads TGTGCCAGCATAGCGCTAGCGAGCGCCTACAATGAGCAGTTCTTC. This sequence encodes CASIALASAYNEQFF.

This CDR3 is CASSRWTGGASGYTF. The DNA of the CDR3 is TGTGCCAGCAGCAGATGGACAGGGGGCGCTTCTGGCTACACCTTC. This rearrangement joins TRBV5-4 to TRBJ1-2; 11 nucleotides align to TRBD1. Germline loops: CDR1 SGHNT, CDR2 YYREEE (reference sequence). The CDR3 is made up of 15 amino acids. Trimming cost V 4 bases and J 7 bases; bases outside gene matches: 9.

The gene calls are TRBV10-3 and TRBJ2-5; tentative D call: TRBD2 (5 bases). The CDR3 has 14 residues. The germline CDR1 and CDR2 sequences are ENHRY and SYGVKD. The ends were cut back, 10 bases at V and 2 bases at J, with 17 bases in the middle. The CDR3 DNA sequence: TGTGCCACCGGAGCGCGGAGCGGTCAAGAGACCCAGTACTTC. It encodes CATGARSGQETQYF.

The chain recombines TRBV4-1 with TRBJ2-1, with 10 bases fitting TRBD2. Germline CDR1 is MGHRA and CDR2 is YSYEKL. V lost 4 bases to trimming and J lost 10 bases; unmatched junction nucleotides: 10. There are 15 residues in the CDR3. CDR3 sequence reads: CASSRPLAGVWEQFF. CDR3 DNA sequence: TGCGCCAGCAGCCGCCCGCTAGCGGGAGTTTGGGAGCAGTTCTTC.

A remark on this clone: The germline gene is not matched at one end of the junction; a read error may be the cause. The V call is TRBV7-9, the J call TRBJ2-6, with D tentatively TRBD2 (6 bases). Germline V lookup: CDR1 SEHNR, CDR2 FQNEAQ (reference sequence). The length of the CDR3 is 18 residues. The CDR3 bases are TGTTCCAGCAGCTTAGAGTTCGGGGGTTCTCGTGGGGCCAACGTCCTGACTTTC. Translated, it gives CSSSLEFGGSRGANVLTF. Complete variable domain (other parts from reference TRBV7-9 and TRBJ2-6): DTGVSQNPRHKITKRGQNVTFRCDPISEHNRLYWYRQTLGQGPEFLTYFQNEAQLEKSRLLSDRFSAERPKGSFSTLEIQRTEQGDSAMYLCSSSLEFGGSRGANVLTFGAGSRLTVL.

This clone was seen a few times. The rearrangement uses TRBV18 and TRBJ2-5; 9 nucleotides line up with TRBD1. V trimming: 3 bases; J trimming: 5 bases; junction bases outside the gene matches: 7. This CDR3 spans 15 amino acids. From germline, CDR1 is KGHSH and CDR2 LQKENI. CDR3 loop: CASSPSNRGLETQYF. Written as DNA, the CDR3 is TGTGCCAGCTCACCGTCTAACAGGGGGCTGGAGACCCAGTACTTC.

The V gene is TRBV27, the J gene TRBJ2-1; TRBD2 agrees at 7 bases. CDR3 length equals 14 residues. V lost 3 bases and J lost 6; bases outside the gene matches: 5. Germline V lookup: CDR1 MNHEY, CDR2 SMNVEV (reference sequence). CDR3 residues: CASSLSWGGNEQFF. The DNA of the CDR3 is TGTGCCAGCAGTTTGTCTTGGGGGGGCAATGAGCAGTTCTTC.

In the case of this clone: Within the sample, other DNA sequences also encode this same CDR3. The V call is TRBV9, the J call TRBJ1-2; 8 bases align to TRBD1. CDR1 is SGDLS, CDR2 YYNGEE, per germline. The CDR3 has 14 residues. J was trimmed by 7 bases and V by 0 bases; bases with no gene match: 5. As DNA, the CDR3 is TGTGCCAGCAGCGTAGCACCAGGGGGCCCTGGCTACACCTTC. As protein: CASSVAPGGPGYTF.

J is TRBJ1-3 and V is TRBV18; D might be TRBD1 (5 bases). Germline V CDR1 and CDR2: KGHSH, LQKENI. This CDR3 spans 15 amino acids. V lost 4 bases to trimming and J lost 4 bases, with 14 bases between them. The CDR3 DNA reads TGTGCCAGCTCACGGCAGGGTATGAGCGGAAACACCATATATTTT. Translated: CASSRQGMSGNTIYF.

The chain has TRBV4-1 and TRBJ2-1, with D perhaps TRBD1 (5 bases). Germline V lookup: CDR1 MGHRA, CDR2 YSYEKL. The CDR3 loop spans 13 amino acids. V was cut by 0 bases and J by 12 bases, with 12 bases left in between. The CDR3 DNA reads TGCGCCAGCAGCCAAGATGGGGCCCTAGGGCAGTTCTTC. This codes for CASSQDGALGQFF.

The rearrangement links TRBV11-3 to TRBJ2-1; 16 bases are shared with TRBD2. The CDR3 spans 17 residues. With 5 bases clipped from V and 5 bases from J, the junction kept 6 bases outside the gene matches. The germline V gene encodes CDR1 SGHNT and CDR2 YENEEA. In nucleotides, the CDR3 is TGTGCCAGCAGCCCGGGACTAGCGGGAGGGCCGAACAATGAGCAGTTCTTC. Translated, it gives CASSPGLAGGPNNEQFF.

This clone was detected only a few times. The chain carries TRBV5-1 and TRBJ2-1; TRBD2 agrees at 12 bases. The CDR3 is 16 residues long. Germline values: CDR1 SGHRS, CDR2 YFSETQ. J gave up 6 bases and V 3 bases, and 7 bases lay outside the gene matches. Written as DNA, the CDR3 is TGCGCCAGCAGCTCGTCCGGACTAGCGGGATCCAATGAGCAGTTCTTC. This codes for CASSSSGLAGSNEQFF.

In its sample, this clone was seen once. This rearrangement joins TRBV7-2 to TRBJ2-1; D gene ambiguous. Germline V gene lookup returns CDR1 SGHTA and CDR2 FQGNSA. V was clipped by 5 bases and J by 3 bases, with 8 bases between them. The CDR3 runs to 13 residues. This CDR3 reads CASSHQNYNEQFF. In nucleotides, the CDR3 is TGTGCCAGCAGCCACCAGAACTACAATGAGCAGTTCTTC. Combining the CDR3 with reference TRBV7-2 and TRBJ2-1 gives the whole variable domain GAGVSQSPSNKVTEKGKDVELRCDPISGHTALYWYRQSLGQGLEFLIYFQGNSAPDKSGLPSDRFSAERTGGSVSTLTIQRTQQEDSAVYLCASSHQNYNEQFFGPGTRLTVL.

This sequence joins TRBV20-1 and TRBJ2-5; unclear D gene. V was cut by 1 base and J by 5 bases, with 5 bases left in between. This CDR3 has 11 residues. Looked up from germline, CDR1 is DFQATT and CDR2 is SNEGSKA (reference sequence). Here the CDR3 DNA reads TGCAGTGCTAGAGCGAGGGAGACCCAGTACTTC. Amino acids: CSARARETQYF.

The chain has TRBV2 and TRBJ2-1; a weak D match, TRBD2 (6 bases). V was trimmed by 4 bases and J by 5 bases, leaving 12 bases between them. The germline CDR1 and CDR2 sequences are SNHLY and FYNNEI. CDR3 size: 14 residues. CDR3 sequence: CASSAASVDNEQFF. The CDR3 DNA reads as TGTGCCAGCAGTGCGGCTAGCGTTGACAATGAGCAGTTCTTC.